One sample yielded the 18 T cell receptor beta chains listed below, sequenced in a study of metastatic and nonmetastatic thyroid tumors. TCRdb re-called the PCR reads via MiXCR. The sample has over 50,000 clones; 30% are singletons. No patient had received any treatment before thyroid surgery. The sample taken for sequencing was blood. Every receptor here comes from a female donor with papillary thyroid cancer or a benign thyroid nodule (not recorded which). Some clones in this sample may be carry-over from other donors' samples.

This clone appeared many times. This chain uses TRBV6-5 with TRBJ2-1; a possible D gene is TRBD1 (5 bases). The V end lost 6 bases, the J end lost 7 bases, and 16 bases lay between the germline ends. Germline lookup yields CDR1 MNHEY and CDR2 SVGAGI. This CDR3 has 14 residues. DNA for the CDR3: TGTGCCAGCAGGGGGTATGTGGGGCGAAATGAGCAGTTCTTC. Protein: CASRGYVGRNEQFF.

This clone was observed a few times. The V and J genes are TRBV6-1 and TRBJ1-6; D is ambiguous. The CDR3 spans 14 residues. Germline V gene sequence: CDR1 MNHNS, CDR2 SASEGT. V lost 0 bases, J lost 8 bases, and 8 bases lay in between. The CDR3 protein is CASSEATGHSPLHF. CDR3 DNA: TGTGCCAGCAGTGAAGCGACTGGACATTCACCCCTCCACTTT.

This clone was seen many times. The chain is built from TRBV5-6 and TRBJ1-1, with unresolved D. Trimming pared 2 bases from V and 2 bases from J, leaving 16 bases between. Germline values: CDR1 SGHDT, CDR2 YYEEEE. This CDR3 is built from 16 residues. CDR3 amino acids: CASSLLDSDSNTEAFF. The CDR3, as DNA: TGTGCCAGCAGCTTATTGGACTCTGATTCAAACACTGAAGCTTTCTTT.

This clone was detected only a few times. The genes are TRBV6-1 and TRBJ1-2; 8 bases fit TRBD1. Germline V CDR1 and CDR2: MNHNS, SASEGT. The V segment lost 7 bases and the J segment 8 bases; nucleotides outside the gene matches: 15. The CDR3 extends over 15 amino acids. CDR3 nucleotide sequence: TGTGCCAGCAATGTAGGACAGGGATGGGGTGGCGGCTACACCTTC. It is translated as CASNVGQGWGGGYTF.

The V and J genes are TRBV15 and TRBJ2-7; D gene ambiguous. CDR3 length: 14 residues. The V and J ends lost 0 bases and 2 bases respectively, with 8 bases between them. Germline V CDR1 and CDR2: LNHNV, YYDKDF (reference sequence). The CDR3 DNA sequence: TGTGCCACCAGCAGAGATCCCTCGGCCTACGAGCAGTACTTC. This encodes CATSRDPSAYEQYF.

In this sample, this clone turned up many times. The V gene is TRBV7-2, the J gene TRBJ2-3; D is possibly TRBD1 (7 bases). The CDR3 sequence is 16 residues long. Germline-derived CDR1 and CDR2 are SGHTA and FQGNSA. The V end was cut by 5 bases, the J end by 9 bases, with 24 bases between. CDR3 coding DNA: TGTGCCAGCAGCCGCCCCGGGAGAGGGGGCCAAAGGACGCAGTATTTT. Protein: CASSRPGRGGQRTQYF.

The genes are TRBV19 and TRBJ2-1, with 7 bases identical to TRBD1. The V segment lost 5 bases and the J segment 1 base; nucleotides outside the gene matches: 5. Germline assignment: CDR1 LNHDA and CDR2 SQIVND (reference sequence). The CDR3 loop spans 15 amino acids. Here the CDR3 DNA reads TGTGCCAGTAGTCAGGGGGATTGGTCCTACAATGAGCAGTTCTTC. This encodes CASSQGDWSYNEQFF.

This clone was seen a handful of times. The rearrangement uses TRBV15 and TRBJ2-1; 7 nucleotides agree with TRBD1. CDR3 length: 12 residues. Germline V lookup: CDR1 LNHNV, CDR2 YYDKDF (reference sequence). V shed 6 bases, J shed 7 bases, and the junction held 3 bases outside the gene matches. The CDR3 nucleotides are TGTGCCACCAGTACACAGGGGAATGAGCAGTTCTTC. This encodes CATSTQGNEQFF.

There are many counts of this clone. The CDR3 reads CSARDPGQGALGANVLTF. CDR3 in DNA: TGCAGTGCTAGAGATCCGGGACAGGGGGCCTTGGGGGCCAACGTCCTGACTTTC. The rearrangement joins TRBV20-1 to TRBJ2-6; 12 nucleotides align to TRBD1. The germline gives CDR1 DFQATT, CDR2 SNEGSKA (reference sequence). The CDR3 is 18 amino acids. V lost 0 bases, J lost 4 bases, and 7 bases stayed unmatched.

The chain combines TRBV5-1 with TRBJ1-2; TRBD1 aligns across 9 bases. The CDR3 is 14 amino acids. V dropped 4 bases and J dropped 5; count of bases not matched to a gene: 6. The germline gives CDR1 SGHRS, CDR2 YFSETQ. CDR3 amino acids: CASSESTGGYGYTF. In nucleotides, the CDR3 is TGCGCCAGCAGCGAATCGACAGGGGGGTATGGCTACACCTTC. Full variable domain (missing parts from reference TRBV5-1 and TRBJ1-2): KAGVTQTPRYLIKTRGQQVTLSCSPISGHRSVSWYQQTPGQGLQFLFEYFSETQRNKGNFPGRFSGRQFSNSRSEMNVSTLELGDSALYLCASSESTGGYGYTFGSGTRLTVV.

The sample holds many counts of this clone. J is TRBJ1-2 and V is TRBV5-4, with 9 bases aligning to TRBD1. V lost 3 bases to trimming and J lost 8 bases; unmatched junction nucleotides: 5. CDR1 and CDR2 (germline): SGHNT, YYREEE (reference sequence). The CDR3 is made up of 13 amino acids. CDR3 loop: CASSWNRGQGYTF. The CDR3 DNA follows: TGTGCCAGCAGCTGGAACAGGGGGCAAGGCTACACCTTC.

The rearrangement joins TRBV27 to TRBJ2-7, with 11 bases aligning to TRBD1. Germline CDR1 is MNHEY and CDR2 is SMNVEV (reference sequence). The CDR3 runs 14 residues. J lost 3 bases, V lost 6 bases, and 4 bases had no gene match. CDR3 loop: CASRGTGGGYEQYF. CDR3 DNA sequence: TGTGCCAGCAGGGGGACAGGGGGTGGCTACGAGCAGTACTTC.

This sequence joins TRBV18 and TRBJ2-6; 9 bases align to TRBD1. V was pared by 3 bases and J by 1 base, with 7 bases of the junction left unmatched. The CDR3 consists of 18 residues. CDR1 is KGHSH, CDR2 LQKENI, per germline. The CDR3 sequence: CASSPPGQGISGANVLTF. The DNA for the CDR3 is TGTGCCAGCTCACCCCCCGGACAGGGGATATCTGGGGCCAACGTCCTGACTTTC.

At least ten counts were recorded for this clone. This rearrangement joins TRBV2 to TRBJ2-5; D gene uncertain. Trimming stripped 6 bases from V and 5 bases from J, with 7 bases between. The germline V gene encodes CDR1 SNHLY and CDR2 FYNNEI. This CDR3 has 11 residues. The CDR3 DNA follows: TGTGCCAGCAGGTATATGGAGACCCAGTACTTC. Encoded protein: CASRYMETQYF.

This sequence joins TRBV4-1 and TRBJ2-3; 9 bases are a match to TRBD2. This CDR3 spans 17 amino acids. V dropped 1 base and J dropped 2; count of bases not matched to a gene: 7. From germline, CDR1 is MGHRA and CDR2 YSYEKL. The CDR3 region has the DNA TGCGCCAGCAGCCAAGTCGGAAGCGGGAGGCCCACAGATACGCAGTATTTT. It yields the protein CASSQVGSGRPTDTQYF.

This clone was recorded at least ten times. J is TRBJ2-1 and V is TRBV5-1, with 10 bases lining up with TRBD2. Germline-derived CDR1 and CDR2 are SGHRS and YFSETQ. Trimming removed 4 bases from V and 8 bases from J; junction bases left unmatched: 9. There are 15 residues in the CDR3. The CDR3 nucleotides read TGCGCCAGCAGCGTCACTAGCGGGAATTTTTATGAGCAGTTCTTC. The encoded protein is CASSVTSGNFYEQFF.

The rearrangement joins TRBV6-1 to TRBJ2-3; D is unclear. The germline V and J ends were trimmed by 6 bases and 2 bases, with 6 bases remaining between them. The CDR3 runs to 12 residues. Per the germline V gene, CDR1 is MNHNS and CDR2 is SASEGT. The CDR3 DNA reads TGTGCCAGCAGCGATAACACAGATACGCAGTATTTT. The encoded protein is CASSDNTDTQYF.

V usage is TRBV19 and J usage is TRBJ1-6; D remains ambiguous. The germline V and J ends were trimmed by 6 bases and 5 bases, with 14 bases remaining between them. Germline-derived CDR1 and CDR2 are LNHDA and SQIVND (reference sequence). The CDR3 covers 15 residues. The CDR3 DNA follows: TGTGCCAGTAGGGTCTCTGGGCACCATAATTCACCCCTCCACTTT. Protein: CASRVSGHHNSPLHF.